This TCR beta chain was sequenced in a study of shared clonotypes between healthy human individuals. Overall study context: CD8 memory received one plate per donor, CD8 naive two, CD4 memory three and CD4 naive three.

Unmatched junction bases numbered 14, after V lost 4 bases and J lost 7 bases. The germline V gene has CDR1 MDHEN and CDR2 SYDVKM. The CDR3 is 18 residues long. Using immunoSEQ multiplex PCR, the repertoire was profiled, and TCRdb retains in-frame clones only, with some absent. The sample shows about 2 million clones, around 96% of them seen only once. Naive CD8 cells, CD45RO-negative and positively selected for CCR7, excluded terminally differentiated effector memory CD45RA+ cells. V usage is TRBV28 and J usage is TRBJ2-3; 13 bases agree with TRBD2. Sequenced material: naive CD8+ T cells sorted from blood. The sequence was collected from a man aged 18 to 35 in good health. The CDR3 nucleotides are TGTGCCAGCAGTTCCCAACAAGAACTAGCGGGGGGGCTATATACGCAGTATTTT. It yields the protein CASSSQQELAGGLYTQYF.